This T cell receptor (beta chain) was recovered during a study of blood T cell repertoires in COVID-19. Enrollment of patients from Seattle took place during active infection, with longitudinal follow-up. The protocol was immunoSEQ multiplex PCR, while the TCRdb copy is restricted to in-frame clones and leaves out a portion. The data hold about 210,000 clones, with around four fifths observed a single time. The clonotype comes from a woman at least 80 years old with COVID-19, enrolled during active disease. What was sequenced was peripheral blood.

The CDR3 here is CASSKLAGGPYNEQFF. In DNA form, the CDR3 reads TGTGCCAGCAGCAAACTAGCGGGGGGGCCCTACAATGAGCAGTTCTTC. The chain employs TRBV7-8 and TRBJ2-1, with TRBD2 identical over 13 bases. Germline trimming cut 5 bases from V and 2 bases from J; bases unmatched to any gene: 3. The CDR3 is 16 residues long. Looked up from germline, CDR1 is SGHVS and CDR2 is FQNEAQ. Complete variable domain (other parts from reference TRBV7-8 and TRBJ2-1): GAGVSQSPRYKVAKRGQDVALRCDPISGHVSLFWYQQALGQGPEFLTYFQNEAQLDKSGLPSDRFFAERPEGSVSTLKIQRTQQEDSAVYLCASSKLAGGPYNEQFFGPGTRLTVL.